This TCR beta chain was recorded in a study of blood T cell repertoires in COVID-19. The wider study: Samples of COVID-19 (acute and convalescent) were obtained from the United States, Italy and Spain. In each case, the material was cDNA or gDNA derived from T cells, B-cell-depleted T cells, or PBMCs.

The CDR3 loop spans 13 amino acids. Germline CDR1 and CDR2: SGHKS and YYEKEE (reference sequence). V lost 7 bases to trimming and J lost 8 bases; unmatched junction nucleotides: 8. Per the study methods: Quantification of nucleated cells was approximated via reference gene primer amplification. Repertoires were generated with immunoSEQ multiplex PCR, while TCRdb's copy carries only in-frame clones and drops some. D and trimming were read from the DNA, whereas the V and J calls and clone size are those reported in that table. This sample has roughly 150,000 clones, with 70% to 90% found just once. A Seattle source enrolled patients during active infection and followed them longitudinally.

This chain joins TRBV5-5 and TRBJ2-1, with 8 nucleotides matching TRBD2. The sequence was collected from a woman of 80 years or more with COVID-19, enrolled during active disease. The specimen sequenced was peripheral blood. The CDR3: CASDNGGADEQFF. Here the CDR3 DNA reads TGTGCCAGCGACAACGGGGGGGCCGATGAGCAGTTCTTC.